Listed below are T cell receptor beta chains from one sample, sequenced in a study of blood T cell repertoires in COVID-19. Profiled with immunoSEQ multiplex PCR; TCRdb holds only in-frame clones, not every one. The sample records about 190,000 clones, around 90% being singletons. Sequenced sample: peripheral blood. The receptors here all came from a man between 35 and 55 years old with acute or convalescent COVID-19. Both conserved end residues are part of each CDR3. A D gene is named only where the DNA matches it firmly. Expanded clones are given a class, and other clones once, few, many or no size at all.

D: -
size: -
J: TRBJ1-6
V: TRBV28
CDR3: CASSLYLGLELRSPLHF
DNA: TGTGCCAGCAGTTTATACTTAGGACTGGAACTTAGGTCACCCCTCCACTTT

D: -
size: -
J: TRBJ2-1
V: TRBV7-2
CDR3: CASSPLWARGTYNEQFF
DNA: TGTGCCAGCAGCCCCCTTTGGGCCAGGGGAACCTACAATGAGCAGTTCTTC

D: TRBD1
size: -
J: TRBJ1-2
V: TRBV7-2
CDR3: CASSLGQGAIDYGYTF
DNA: TGTGCCAGCAGCCTTGGACAGGGGGCAATCGACTATGGCTACACCTTC

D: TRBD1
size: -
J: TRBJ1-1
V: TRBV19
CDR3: CASSSGTANTEAFF
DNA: TGTGCCAGTAGTAGCGGGACAGCAAACACTGAAGCTTTCTTT

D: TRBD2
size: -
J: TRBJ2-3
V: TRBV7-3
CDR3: CASSLSLGSGGTASTDTQYF
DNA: TGTGCCAGCAGCTTAAGTCTGGGTAGCGGGGGGACGGCTAGCACAGATACGCAGTATTTT

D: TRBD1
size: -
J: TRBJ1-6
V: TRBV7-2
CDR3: CASSTQGRTGRNSPLHF
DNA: TGTGCCAGCAGCACACAGGGTAGGACAGGGCGAAATTCACCCCTCCACTTT

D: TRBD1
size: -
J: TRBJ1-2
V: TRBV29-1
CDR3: CSVPRQGDYGYTF
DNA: TGCAGCGTTCCGCGACAGGGAGACTATGGCTACACCTTC

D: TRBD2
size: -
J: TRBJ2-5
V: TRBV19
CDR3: CASSFEPGLAGRETQYF
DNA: TGTGCCAGTAGCTTTGAACCGGGACTAGCGGGGCGAGAGACCCAGTACTTC

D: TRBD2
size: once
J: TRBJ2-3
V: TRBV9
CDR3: CASSTSLLTSGRTDTQYF
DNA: TGTGCCAGCAGCACCTCCCTCCTGACTAGCGGGAGGACAGATACGCAGTATTTT

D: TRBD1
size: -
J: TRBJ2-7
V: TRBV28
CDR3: CATQTGDRVDEQYF
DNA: TGTGCCACCCAAACAGGGGACAGGGTCGACGAGCAGTACTTC

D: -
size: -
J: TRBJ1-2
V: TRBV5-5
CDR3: CASSLTSEYGYTF
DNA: TGTGCCAGCAGCTTGACCTCGGAGTATGGCTACACCTTC

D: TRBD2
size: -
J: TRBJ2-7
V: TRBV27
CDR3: CASSLGTGGSYEQYF
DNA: TGTGCCAGCAGTTTAGGGACGGGGGGCTCCTACGAGCAGTACTTC

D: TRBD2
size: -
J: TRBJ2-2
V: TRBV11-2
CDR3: CASSPGGLAGSTGELFF
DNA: TGTGCCAGCAGCCCAGGCGGGCTAGCGGGGAGCACCGGGGAGCTGTTTTTT

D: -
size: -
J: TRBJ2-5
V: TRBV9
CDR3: CASSPLDQETQYF
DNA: TGTGCCAGCAGCCCCTTAGATCAAGAGACCCAGTACTTC

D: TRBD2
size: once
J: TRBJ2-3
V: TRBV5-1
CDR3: CATQEGTSGVDTQYF
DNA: TGCGCCACCCAGGAGGGGACTAGCGGGGTTGATACGCAGTATTTT

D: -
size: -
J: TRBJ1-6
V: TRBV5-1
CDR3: CASSSRLPGDYNSPLHF
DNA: TGCGCCAGCAGCTCCCGCCTCCCGGGAGACTATAATTCACCCCTCCACTTT

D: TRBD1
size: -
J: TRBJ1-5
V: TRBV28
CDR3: CASYRGNNQPQHF
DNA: TGTGCCAGTTACAGGGGGAATAATCAGCCCCAGCATTTT

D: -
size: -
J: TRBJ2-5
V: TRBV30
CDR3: CAWSNLRRARVETQYF
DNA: TGTGCCTGGAGTAACCTTAGGAGGGCCCGAGTAGAGACCCAGTACTTC

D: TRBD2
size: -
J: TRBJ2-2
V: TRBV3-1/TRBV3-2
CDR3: CASSQSSGATGELFF
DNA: TGTGCCAGCAGCCAATCTAGCGGGGCTACCGGGGAGCTGTTTTTT

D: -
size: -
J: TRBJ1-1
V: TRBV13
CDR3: CASSLGSGGVTEAFF
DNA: TGTGCCAGCAGCTTAGGTTCGGGGGGCGTCACTGAAGCTTTCTTT

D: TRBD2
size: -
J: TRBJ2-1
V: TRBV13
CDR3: CASSERGGRSYNEQFF
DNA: TGTGCCAGCAGCGAACGCGGGGGGAGGTCCTACAATGAGCAGTTCTTC

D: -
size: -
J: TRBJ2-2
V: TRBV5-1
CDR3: CASSFLDSSNTGELFF
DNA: TGCGCCAGCAGCTTCCTAGACAGCTCGAACACCGGGGAGCTGTTTTTT